This TCR beta chain was captured in a study of blood T cells in healthy people across ages. Study at large: Template switching captured about one barcoded beta molecule per two T cells.

CDR3 length: 15 residues. J gave up 4 bases and V 6 bases, and 6 bases lay outside the gene matches. The germline gives CDR1 SGHTA, CDR2 FQGTGA. Through a sample-barcoded 5' primer and a J-beta primer mix, a second PCR was run for roughly 7 to 11 cycles. TCRdb reprocessed the 5' RACE reads via MiXCR and lists one record per CDR3 protein. The repertoire holds 650,000 to 900,000 distinct CDR3 sequences, with 62% as singletons. All donors came from Russia, were Caucasian and healthy, and spanned ages about 6 to 100. The origin of this receptor is a man aged 25 to 40 in good health. Sequencing was carried out using blood. The chain combines TRBV7-3 with TRBJ2-1, with TRBD2 matching 10 bases. CDR3: CASSRLAGDYNEQFF. DNA of the CDR3: TGTGCCAGCAGTCGACTAGCGGGCGATTACAATGAGCAGTTCTTC.